This T cell receptor (beta chain) was sequenced during a study of blood T cell repertoires in COVID-19. Looked up from germline, CDR1 is MDHEN and CDR2 is SYDVKM. Trimming left V 3 bases short and J 5 bases short, with 12 bases between. CDR3 size: 14 residues. Repertoires were generated with immunoSEQ multiplex PCR, while TCRdb's copy carries only in-frame clones and drops some. The sample has around 140,000 clones; about 91% are singletons. The genes are TRBV28 and TRBJ2-3; the D gene is possibly TRBD2 (5 bases). This TCR derives from a woman aged 60-75 years with acute or convalescent COVID-19. The sequenced sample consisted of peripheral blood. The CDR3 sequence is CASSFGIAVDTQYF. CDR3 in DNA: TGTGCCAGCAGTTTCGGGATTGCCGTAGATACGCAGTATTTT. Full variable domain (outside the CDR3, taken from reference TRBV28 and TRBJ2-3): DVKVTQSSRYLVKRTGEKVFLECVQDMDHENMFWYRQDPGLGLRLIYFSYDVKMKEKGDIPEGYSVSREKKERFSLILESASTNQTSMYLCASSFGIAVDTQYFGPGTRLTVL.